This T cell receptor (beta chain) was found in a study of blood T cell repertoires in COVID-19. As handled by the study authors: Amplification of reference gene primers provided the estimated nucleated cell counts. The table came from immunoSEQ multiplex PCR; TCRdb's copy has only in-frame clones and leaves some out. D and trimming were read from the DNA, whereas the V and J calls and clone size are those reported in that table. The sample comprises under 85,000 clones, 80% to 90% of which are singletons, and approximately 15% rests with the top ten. Germline CDR1 reads SEHNR; CDR2 reads FQNEAQ (reference sequence). The CDR3 is 15 amino acids. The germline V and J ends were trimmed by 5 bases and 8 bases, with 19 bases remaining between them.

V gene TRBV7-9 combines with J gene TRBJ2-1; tentative D call: TRBD1 (6 bases). The clonotype comes from a man aged 80 or over with acute or convalescent COVID-19. The specimen sequenced was peripheral blood. In DNA, the CDR3 is TGTGCCAGCAGCCACGGACAGTCCCTTAGACATGAGCAGTTCTTC. Translated: CASSHGQSLRHEQFF.